This TCR beta chain was obtained from a study of blood T cells in healthy people across ages. V was clipped by 5 bases and J by 5 bases, with 12 bases between them. CDR3 length equals 12 residues. Germline V gene data show CDR1 as DFQATT and CDR2 as SNEGSKA (reference sequence). In this sample, this clonotype turned up a few times. A J-beta primer mix and a sample-barcoded 5' primer were used in a second PCR of roughly 7 to 12 cycles. MiXCR, run by TCRdb on the 5' RACE reads, gives a single entry per CDR3 protein. The table has roughly 700,000 distinct CDR3 sequences, around 25% seen once; the top ten hold 9.4%. The sample was also linked to a second study, of T cells of mothers and their children.

The origin of this receptor is a boy aged 5-17 years in good health. The chain is built from TRBV20-1 and TRBJ2-5, with D uncertain. The source material was blood. CDR3 residues: CSALTGPETQYF. For the CDR3, the DNA is TGCAGTGCTTTGACTGGCCCGGAGACCCAGTACTTC.